A selection of T cell receptor beta chains follows, all from one sample in a study of T cell responses to AZD1222 COVID-19 vaccine. TCRdb's table, derived via immunoSEQ multiplex PCR, lists solely in-frame clones and lacks some. The table shows some 130,000 clones, with around 92% occurring only once. The source was peripheral blood, collected 28 days after the second AZD1222 dose. The source of these receptors is an adult who received the AZD1222 COVID-19 vaccine. The CDR3 runs from the conserved cysteine through the conserved F or W. Each record gives: clone size, V gene, D gene, J gene, CDR3 length, CDR3 protein, CDR3 DNA. The D gene is left open where the match is weak. Some rows have no size entry. The others give once, few or many, or a class for an expanded clone.

>NA|TRBV5-1|TRBD1|TRBJ2-1|19
CASSFGRDRGTIAGNEQFF
TGCGCCAGCAGCTTTGGGCGGGACAGGGGGACGATCGCAGGCAATGAGCAGTTCTTC
>NA|TRBV28|TRBD2|TRBJ2-1|14
CASGNAGRVNEQFF
TGTGCCAGCGGGAATGCCGGGAGGGTCAATGAGCAGTTCTTC
>NA|TRBV5-5|NA|TRBJ2-3|15
CASSLAVRTPDTQYF
TGTGCCAGCAGCTTGGCTGTGCGGACCCCAGATACGCAGTATTTT
>NA|TRBV10-3|TRBD2|TRBJ2-1|15
CAISESETSGTQQFF
TGTGCCATCAGTGAGTCGGAGACTAGCGGGACTCAGCAGTTCTTC
>NA|TRBV30|NA|TRBJ2-3|11
CAWGSGDTQYF
TGTGCCTGGGGTTCGGGAGATACGCAGTATTTT
>NA|TRBV4-1|TRBD2|TRBJ2-1|14
CASSLGLAQNEQFF
TGCGCCAGCAGCCTGGGACTAGCGCAGAATGAGCAGTTCTTC
>NA|TRBV9|TRBD2|TRBJ2-1|18
CASSRGVGLAGDQGEQFF
TGTGCCAGCAGCCGTGGAGTGGGACTAGCGGGAGATCAAGGTGAGCAGTTCTTC
>NA|TRBV19|NA|TRBJ1-1|14
CASTKGAANTEAFF
TGTGCCAGTACCAAAGGGGCGGCAAACACTGAAGCTTTCTTT
>NA|TRBV28|TRBD2|TRBJ2-1|15
CASSLGLAGGNEQFF
TGTGCCAGCAGTTTAGGACTAGCGGGAGGAAATGAGCAGTTCTTC
>NA|TRBV6-5|NA|TRBJ1-2|15
CASSYRIRSDYGYTF
TGTGCCAGCAGTTACCGGATCAGATCGGACTATGGCTACACCTTC
>NA|TRBV7-2|TRBD2|TRBJ2-1|16
CASSLAGSGGYNEQFF
TGTGCCAGCAGCTTAGCGGGTAGCGGGGGGTACAATGAGCAGTTCTTC
>many|TRBV5-4|NA|TRBJ1-2|14
CASSPGGGNYGYTF
TGTGCCAGCAGCCCTGGCGGGGGGAACTATGGCTACACCTTC
>NA|TRBV11-2|NA|TRBJ1-2|18
CASSWSSAASDGVYGYTF
TGTGCCAGCAGCTGGAGCTCGGCCGCGTCGGACGGAGTTTATGGCTACACCTTC
>NA|TRBV18|TRBD1|TRBJ1-5|16
CASSPPWTGKLQPQHF
TGTGCCAGCTCACCACCTTGGACAGGAAAATTACAGCCCCAGCATTTT
>once|TRBV10-3|TRBD1|TRBJ1-5|14
CAISGDSQGQPQHF
TGTGCCATCAGTGGGGACAGCCAAGGTCAGCCCCAGCATTTT
>few|TRBV7-8|NA|TRBJ2-5|12
CASSSTRETQYF
TGTGCCAGCAGCTCGACCCGAGAGACCCAGTACTTC
>NA|TRBV9|TRBD2|TRBJ2-1|15
CASSDTSGGYNEQFF
TGTGCCAGCAGCGACACTAGCGGGGGCTACAATGAGCAGTTCTTC
>NA|TRBV6-5|NA|TRBJ2-7|16
CASSYGRADSSYEQYF
TGTGCCAGCAGTTACGGTCGGGCAGACAGCTCCTACGAGCAGTACTTC
>NA|TRBV28|NA|TRBJ1-3|12
CASTPRGDTIYF
TGTGCCAGCACCCCGCGGGGGGACACCATATATTTT
>NA|TRBV19|NA|TRBJ2-7|16
CASSIFPGPGSYEQYF
TGTGCCAGTAGTATTTTCCCAGGGCCGGGCTCCTACGAGCAGTACTTC
>NA|TRBV28|NA|TRBJ2-1|16
CASSLASGNLPTAQFF
TGTGCCAGCAGTTTAGCCAGCGGAAACCTACCCACAGCGCAGTTCTTC
>NA|TRBV6-2/TRBV6-3|NA|TRBJ1-6|16
CASSSTGTPGNSPLHF
TGTGCCAGCAGTTCCACCGGGACCCCCGGCAATTCACCCCTCCACTTT
>once|TRBV2|TRBD1|TRBJ1-5|16
CASRSHRGDSNQPQHF
TGTGCCAGCAGGTCCCACAGGGGTGATAGCAATCAGCCCCAGCATTTT
>NA|TRBV30|NA|TRBJ1-1|14
CAWSGTLMNTEAFF
TGTGCCTGGAGCGGAACTTTGATGAACACTGAAGCTTTCTTT
>NA|TRBV6-4|TRBD1|TRBJ2-3|15
CASKSGTGDTDTQYF
TGTGCCAGCAAAAGCGGGACAGGGGACACAGATACGCAGTATTTT
>NA|TRBV18|TRBD2|TRBJ2-7|15
CASSPALAGAYEQYF
TGTGCCAGCTCACCAGCCCTAGCGGGCGCCTACGAGCAGTACTTC
>NA|TRBV18|NA|TRBJ2-7|12
CASSPLDSEQYF
TGTGCCAGCTCACCTTTGGACTCCGAGCAGTACTTC
>NA|TRBV28|NA|TRBJ1-5|15
CASSSPHREGMTQHF
TGTGCCAGCAGTTCTCCCCACCGGGAGGGTATGACCCAGCATTTT
>NA|TRBV2|NA|TRBJ2-1|11
CASSPTDEQFF
TGTGCCAGCAGTCCAACGGATGAGCAGTTCTTC
>NA|TRBV6-5|NA|TRBJ1-5|16
CASSYSSQVGNQPQHF
TGTGCCAGCAGTTACTCCTCTCAGGTCGGTAATCAGCCCCAGCATTTT
>NA|TRBV19|TRBD1|TRBJ2-7|14
CASRTTGGSYEQYF
TGTGCCAGTAGGACGACAGGGGGGTCCTACGAGCAGTACTTC
>NA|TRBV19|NA|TRBJ2-7|14
CASSMSRGGDEQYF
TGTGCCAGTAGTATGTCCAGGGGCGGCGACGAGCAGTACTTC
>NA|TRBV28|NA|TRBJ1-3|16
CASSLSQGFTGNTIYF
TGTGCCAGCAGTTTATCCCAGGGATTCACTGGAAACACCATATATTTT
>NA|TRBV11-1|TRBD1|TRBJ2-5|16
CASSQGTDRGGKTQYF
TGTGCCAGCAGCCAAGGAACCGACAGGGGTGGTAAGACCCAGTACTTC
>NA|TRBV5-1|NA|TRBJ2-7|15
CASSLGPGLTGEQYF
TGCGCCAGCAGCTTGGGCCCGGGACTCACCGGCGAGCAGTACTTC
>NA|TRBV2|TRBD1|TRBJ2-7|12
CASSVGQNEQYF
TGTGCCAGCAGTGTGGGACAGAACGAGCAGTACTTC
>NA|TRBV3-1/TRBV3-2|NA|TRBJ1-2|14
CASSQEGGAYGYTF
TGTGCCAGCAGCCAAGAAGGGGGAGCCTATGGCTACACCTTC
>NA|TRBV15|TRBD2|TRBJ2-7|18
CATSSLAGGPLLLDEQYF
TGTGCCACCAGCAGCCTAGCGGGAGGGCCCCTCCTCCTGGACGAGCAGTACTTC
>once|TRBV6-5|TRBD1|TRBJ2-7|15
CASSRRQGSSYEQYF
TGTGCCAGCAGTAGGCGACAGGGAAGCTCCTACGAGCAGTACTTC
>NA|TRBV24-1|TRBD2|TRBJ2-1|16
CATSDPGTSGANEQFF
TGTGCCACCAGTGATCCCGGGACTAGCGGGGCCAATGAGCAGTTCTTC
>NA|TRBV5-1|NA|TRBJ2-7|14
CASSLDGSSYEQYF
TGCGCCAGCAGCTTGGACGGGAGCTCCTACGAGCAGTACTTC
>NA|TRBV3-1/TRBV3-2|NA|TRBJ2-3|13
CASRREFADTQYF
TGTGCCAGCAGACGGGAGTTCGCAGATACGCAGTATTTT
>NA|TRBV7-3|TRBD2|TRBJ2-3|17
CASSSGLAGVGVDTQYF
TGTGCCAGCAGCTCCGGACTAGCGGGAGTTGGGGTGGATACGCAGTATTTT